A single sample gave rise to the 13 T cell receptor beta chains below, sequenced in a study of graft-versus-host responses after intestinal transplantation (dated by TCRdb to 2020 to 2023). To prepare the library, the immunoSEQ multiplex PCR assay was applied. As stored in TCRdb, this immuneACCESS dataset retains in-frame rearrangements with V and J assigned. A fraction of the clones does not appear; measured against another copy, unresolved V genes explain less than half of the discrepancy, and the remainder lacks a known reason. This sample has just over 40,000 clones in its table, and roughly 95% of those were observed once. Approximately 0.53% of the sample belongs to the ten largest clones. The time point label here, explained by the study, means: cells obtained before transplantation from donor or recipient. For these receptors, no antigen is known. Specimen: unstimulated CD8+ T cells sorted from spleen or lymph node cells, collected before transplant. Source of these receptors: a human donor who was the organ donor for an intestinal transplant.

This chain links TRBV6-1 with TRBJ2-7, with TRBD1 as a possible D gene (6 bases). The length of the CDR3 is 16 residues. Germline V CDR1 and CDR2: MNHNS, SASEGT. Trimming shortened V by 4 bases and J by 0 bases, and 16 bases separated the two germline ends. The DNA for the CDR3 is TGTGCCAGCAGTGTAGGGGGTGCTATTTTCTCCTACGAGCAGTACTTC. Translating gives CASSVGGAIFSYEQYF.

This clone was observed a single time. The genes are TRBV2 and TRBJ2-7; D uncertain. The V gene lost 3 bases and the J gene lost 5 bases, with 14 bases spanning the gap. This CDR3 is built from 14 residues. The germline CDR1 and CDR2 sequences are SNHLY and FYNNEI. The CDR3 loop reads CASSDRFKPHEQYF. Written as DNA, the CDR3 is TGTGCCAGCAGTGACAGGTTTAAGCCCCACGAGCAGTACTTC.

The chain carries TRBV6-1 and TRBJ1-1; unclear D gene. This CDR3 contains 12 residues. Germline CDR1 is MNHNS and CDR2 is SASEGT. The germline V and J ends were trimmed by 5 bases and 3 bases, with 7 bases remaining between them. CDR3 in DNA: TGTGCCAGCAGTCCAGGTTACACTGAAGCTTTCTTT. It encodes CASSPGYTEAFF.

This chain links TRBV12-2 with TRBJ2-2. TRBV12-2 is a recognized pseudogene. The CDR3 contains 17 residues. The CDR3 DNA follows: TGTGCAAGTCGCTTAGGGCTGGGGATTCCGAACACCGGGGAGCTGTTTTTT. Its protein is CASRLGLGIPNTGELFF.

The gene calls are TRBV4-1 and TRBJ1-1; D unresolved. The V gene lost 8 bases and the J gene lost 1 base, with 14 bases spanning the gap. Germline-derived CDR1 and CDR2 are MGHRA and YSYEKL. The CDR3 is made up of 14 amino acids. This CDR3 is CASRRLPWNTEAFF. The CDR3 DNA is TGCGCCAGCCGCCGGTTACCGTGGAACACTGAAGCTTTCTTT.

This chain uses TRBV6-5 with TRBJ2-1; 8 nucleotides align to TRBD1. CDR1 MNHEY and CDR2 SVGAGI come from the germline V gene. The V and J ends lost 4 bases and 6 bases, in that order; junction bases with no gene match: 5. The CDR3 is 14 amino acids. The CDR3 nucleotides read TGTGCCAGCAGTTCCGGGACAGGAGGCAATGAGCAGTTCTTC. It translates to CASSSGTGGNEQFF.

The rearrangement joins TRBV6-5 to TRBJ2-1, with 9 bases identical to TRBD2. With 0 bases clipped from V and 4 bases from J, the junction kept 1 base outside the gene matches. The CDR3 sequence is 15 residues long. Germline-derived CDR1 and CDR2 are MNHEY and SVGAGI. The CDR3 is CASSYSSGGYNEQFF. DNA of the CDR3: TGTGCCAGCAGTTACTCTAGCGGGGGTTACAATGAGCAGTTCTTC.

V is TRBV7-8 and J is TRBJ2-5; D call uncertain. Germline CDR1 and CDR2: SGHVS and FQNEAQ. Between the trimmed V and J ends, which lost 3 bases and 4 bases, there was a span of 6 bases. The CDR3 contains 12 residues. The CDR3 loop is CASSLSGETQYF. Written as DNA, the CDR3 is TGTGCCAGCAGCTTGTCTGGAGAGACCCAGTACTTC.

V and J are TRBV7-3 and TRBJ1-2; no clear D gene. Germline V CDR1 and CDR2: SGHTA, FQGTGA. This CDR3 is 14 amino acids long. With 5 bases removed from V and 4 bases from J, the gap between germline ends came to 14 bases. CDR3 DNA: TGTGCCAGCAGCCCATCCCATCAGCCCTATGGCTACACCTTC. Amino acid sequence: CASSPSHQPYGYTF.

The chain uses TRBV18 and TRBJ2-5, with 7 bases matching TRBD1. The length of the CDR3 is 15 residues. Germline assignment: CDR1 KGHSH and CDR2 LQKENI. After removal of 2 bases from V and 4 bases from J, the junction contained 7 bases not matched to a gene. CDR3 bases: TGTGCCAGCTCACCATATAGAGGGGGCATAGAGACCCAGTACTTC. Translation: CASSPYRGGIETQYF.

CDR3 nucleotides: TGTGCCACCAGACAGGGGGTGGGGAATGAGCAGTTCTTC. Protein sequence: CATRQGVGNEQFF. The J gene is TRBJ2-1, the V gene TRBV15; TRBD1 aligns across 8 bases. This CDR3 contains 13 residues. The V segment lost 6 bases and the J segment 7 bases; nucleotides outside the gene matches: 5. CDR1 and CDR2 (germline): LNHNV, YYDKDF (reference sequence).

V and J are TRBV5-4 and TRBJ2-6; D unresolved. The germline V gene encodes CDR1 SGHNT and CDR2 YYREEE (reference sequence). The CDR3 runs to 12 residues. Trimming took off 6 bases at V and 2 bases at J, with 3 bases between the two ends. This CDR3 reads CASTTGANVLTF. CDR3 in DNA: TGTGCCAGCACGACTGGGGCCAACGTCCTGACTTTC.

The V gene is TRBV19, the J gene TRBJ2-1; TRBD1 matches at 11 bases. V dropped 3 bases and J dropped 6; count of bases not matched to a gene: 7. The CDR3 spans 16 residues. Germline values: CDR1 LNHDA, CDR2 SQIVND (reference sequence). As DNA, the CDR3 is TGTGCCAGTAGTATTAGGTGGGGGACAGGGGGCAATGAGCAGTTCTTC. Its translation is CASSIRWGTGGNEQFF.